The text below deals with one T cell receptor beta chain. Its antigen remains unidentified. Deep sequencing aimed at 1 in 200,000 to 1 in 1 million T cells' resolution. Some clones are missing from TCRdb's copy, which holds only in-frame ones; the method was immunoSEQ multiplex PCR. The sample consists of some 10,000 clones, about four fifths of them appearing once. Germline CDR1 and CDR2: SGHVS and FNYEAQ. The CDR3 totals 12 residues. Trimming took 5 bases from V and 5 from J, leaving 9 bases between them. The sample belongs to a study of cytotoxic CD8 clonotypes in ibrutinib-treated CLL. Study-level background: 11 relapsed/refractory, over 14 treatment-naive; about 17 IGHV unmutated. Among patients, some 24 responded partially and 2 completely; roughly 14 then stayed remitted and approximately twelve progressed after median 68 months. General study points: Clonality showed a rise at ibrutinib response that reversed toward baseline at progression.

The sample in question was PBMCs, obtained at disease progression, from a patient treated with ibrutinib. V gene TRBV7-6 combines with J gene TRBJ1-2, with D hard to call. The receptor's source is a human donor with chronic lymphocytic leukemia. CDR3 in DNA: TGTGCCAGCAGCCTCGACTATTATGGCTACACCTTC. As protein: CASSLDYYGYTF.